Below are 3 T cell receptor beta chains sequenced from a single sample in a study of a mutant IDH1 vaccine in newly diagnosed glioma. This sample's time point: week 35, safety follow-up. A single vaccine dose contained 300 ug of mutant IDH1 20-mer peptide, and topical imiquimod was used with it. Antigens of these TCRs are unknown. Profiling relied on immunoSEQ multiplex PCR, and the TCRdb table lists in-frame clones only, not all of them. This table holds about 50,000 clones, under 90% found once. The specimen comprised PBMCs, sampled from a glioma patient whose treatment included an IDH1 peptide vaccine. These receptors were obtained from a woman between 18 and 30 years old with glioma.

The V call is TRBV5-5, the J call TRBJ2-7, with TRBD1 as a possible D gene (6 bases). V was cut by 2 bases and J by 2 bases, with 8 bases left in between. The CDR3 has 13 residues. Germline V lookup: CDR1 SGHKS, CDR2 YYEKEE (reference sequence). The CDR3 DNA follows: TGTGCCAGCAGCTTAGGGGGTCCCTACGAGCAGTACTTC. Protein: CASSLGGPYEQYF.

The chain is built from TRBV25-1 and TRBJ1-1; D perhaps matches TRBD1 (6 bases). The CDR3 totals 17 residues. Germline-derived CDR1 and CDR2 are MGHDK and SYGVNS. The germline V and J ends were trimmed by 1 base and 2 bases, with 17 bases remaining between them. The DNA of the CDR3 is TGTGCCAGCAGTGAATCCTCCCCGGGACACCCCAACACTGAAGCTTTCTTT. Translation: CASSESSPGHPNTEAFF.

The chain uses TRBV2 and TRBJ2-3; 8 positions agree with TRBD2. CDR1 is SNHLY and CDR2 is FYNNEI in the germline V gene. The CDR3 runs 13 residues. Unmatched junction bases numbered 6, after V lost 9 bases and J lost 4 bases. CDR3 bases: TGTGCCAGTAGCGGGGCTGGGGCAGATACGCAGTATTTT. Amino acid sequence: CASSGAGADTQYF.